The source of this T cell receptor beta chain is a study of identical twins. Study observations and caveats: There was more out-of-frame TCR alpha sharing in monozygotic twins than models estimated. While abundant cord blood beta clonotypes carried fewer insertions, memory repertoires showed no such pattern. Invariant MAIT and iNKT cells may have partly biased zero-insertion analyses.

The length of the CDR3 is 16 residues. Trimming removed 3 bases from V and 0 bases from J, with 12 bases in between. A remark on this clonotype: Its antigen is currently unknown.

TCRdb itself ran the 5' RACE reads through MiXCR, one entry per CDR3 protein. Among about 1.7 million distinct CDR3 sequences, about 32% were seen once, and the ten largest hold 0.25% to 0.3%. The receptor was isolated from a newborn girl in good health. This rearrangement joins TRBV12-3 or TRBV12-4 to TRBJ2-4; D is unclear. Sequenced sample: cord blood. The CDR3 nucleotides read TGTGCCAGCAGTTTTTCACACCGGCTAGCCAAAAACATTCAGTACTTC. Its translation is CASSFSHRLAKNIQYF.